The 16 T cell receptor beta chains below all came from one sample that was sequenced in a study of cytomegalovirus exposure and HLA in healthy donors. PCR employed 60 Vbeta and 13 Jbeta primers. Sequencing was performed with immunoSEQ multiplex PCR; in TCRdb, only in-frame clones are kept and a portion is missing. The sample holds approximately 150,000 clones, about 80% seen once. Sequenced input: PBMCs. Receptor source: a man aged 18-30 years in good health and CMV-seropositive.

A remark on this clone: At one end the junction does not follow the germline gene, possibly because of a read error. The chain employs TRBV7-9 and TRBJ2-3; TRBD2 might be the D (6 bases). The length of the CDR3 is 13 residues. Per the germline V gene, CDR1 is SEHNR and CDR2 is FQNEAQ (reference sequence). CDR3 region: CSSSLVLGGTQYF. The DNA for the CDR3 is TGTTCCAGCAGCTTAGTGTTGGGGGGTACGCAGTATTTT.

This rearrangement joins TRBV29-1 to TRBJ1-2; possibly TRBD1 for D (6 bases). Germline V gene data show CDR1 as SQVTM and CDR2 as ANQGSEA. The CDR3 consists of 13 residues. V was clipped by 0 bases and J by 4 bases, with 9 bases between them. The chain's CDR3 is CSVEERQAYGYTF. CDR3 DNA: TGCAGCGTTGAAGAGCGACAGGCCTATGGCTACACCTTC.

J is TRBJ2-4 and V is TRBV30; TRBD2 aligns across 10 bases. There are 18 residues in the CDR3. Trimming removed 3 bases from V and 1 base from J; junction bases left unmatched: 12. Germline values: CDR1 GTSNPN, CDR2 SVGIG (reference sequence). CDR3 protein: CAWSPGTSASRAKNIQYF. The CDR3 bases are TGTGCCTGGAGCCCCGGGACTAGCGCTTCGCGGGCCAAAAACATTCAGTACTTC.

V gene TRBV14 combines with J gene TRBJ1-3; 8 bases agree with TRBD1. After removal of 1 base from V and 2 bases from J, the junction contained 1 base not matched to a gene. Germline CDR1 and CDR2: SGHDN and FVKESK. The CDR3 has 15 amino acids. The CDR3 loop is CASSQVDRAGNTIYF. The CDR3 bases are TGTGCCAGCAGCCAAGTGGACAGGGCTGGAAACACCATATATTTT.

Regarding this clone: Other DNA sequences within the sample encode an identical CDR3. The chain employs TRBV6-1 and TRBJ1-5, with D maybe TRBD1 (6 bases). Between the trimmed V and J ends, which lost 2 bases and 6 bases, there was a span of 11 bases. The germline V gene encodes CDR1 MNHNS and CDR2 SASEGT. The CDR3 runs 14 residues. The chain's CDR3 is CASSERGSSQPQHF. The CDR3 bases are TGTGCCAGCAGTGAAAGGGGGTCGAGTCAGCCCCAGCATTTT.

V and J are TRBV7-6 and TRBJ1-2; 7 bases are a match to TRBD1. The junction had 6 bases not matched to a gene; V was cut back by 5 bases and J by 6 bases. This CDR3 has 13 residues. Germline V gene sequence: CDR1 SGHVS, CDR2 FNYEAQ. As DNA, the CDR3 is TGTGCCAGCAGCCACCGACAGGGACATGGCTACACCTTC. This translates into CASSHRQGHGYTF.

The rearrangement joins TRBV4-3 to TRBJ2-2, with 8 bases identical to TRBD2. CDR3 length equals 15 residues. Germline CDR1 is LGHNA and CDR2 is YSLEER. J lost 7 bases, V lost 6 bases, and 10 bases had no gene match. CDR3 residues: CASRVSGVTVGELFF. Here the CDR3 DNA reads TGCGCCAGCAGGGTTAGCGGGGTCACGGTCGGGGAGCTGTTTTTT.

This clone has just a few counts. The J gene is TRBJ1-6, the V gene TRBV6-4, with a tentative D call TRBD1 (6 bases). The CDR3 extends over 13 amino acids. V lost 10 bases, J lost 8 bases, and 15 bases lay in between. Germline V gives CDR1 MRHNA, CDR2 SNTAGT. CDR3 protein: CATPGAHYSPLHF. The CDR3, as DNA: TGTGCCACCCCAGGGGCCCACTATTCACCCCTCCACTTT.

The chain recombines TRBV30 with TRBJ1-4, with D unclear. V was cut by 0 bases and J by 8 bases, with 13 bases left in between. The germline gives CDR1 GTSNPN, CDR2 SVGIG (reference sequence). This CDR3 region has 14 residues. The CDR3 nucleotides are TGTGCCTGGAGTGTATTCAGTTTCGGGGAAAAACTGTTTTTT. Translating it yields CAWSVFSFGEKLFF.

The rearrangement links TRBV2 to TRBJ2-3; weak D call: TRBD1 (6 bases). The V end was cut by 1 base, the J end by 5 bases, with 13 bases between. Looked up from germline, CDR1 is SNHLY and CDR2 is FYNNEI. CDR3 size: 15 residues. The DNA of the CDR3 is TGTGCCAGCAGTGAAGATCTGGGACACGGAGATACGCAGTATTTT. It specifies CASSEDLGHGDTQYF.

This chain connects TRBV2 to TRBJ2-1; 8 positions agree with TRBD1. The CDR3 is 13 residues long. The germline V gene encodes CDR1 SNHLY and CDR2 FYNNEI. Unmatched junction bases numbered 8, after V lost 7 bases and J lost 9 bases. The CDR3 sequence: CASTPGQAIEQFF. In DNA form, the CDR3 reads TGTGCCAGCACCCCGGGACAGGCTATTGAGCAGTTCTTC.

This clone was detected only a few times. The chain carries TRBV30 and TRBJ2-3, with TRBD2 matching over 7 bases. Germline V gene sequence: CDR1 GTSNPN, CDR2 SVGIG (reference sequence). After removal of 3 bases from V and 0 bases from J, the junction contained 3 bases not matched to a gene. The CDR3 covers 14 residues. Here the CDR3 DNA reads TGTGCCTGGAGGGCTAGCGGAAGCACAGATACGCAGTATTTT. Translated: CAWRASGSTDTQYF.

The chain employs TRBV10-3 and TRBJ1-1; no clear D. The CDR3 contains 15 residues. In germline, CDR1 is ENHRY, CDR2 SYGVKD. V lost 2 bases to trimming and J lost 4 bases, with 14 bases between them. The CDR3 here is CAISERAGSGTEAFF. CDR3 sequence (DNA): TGTGCCATCAGTGAGAGGGCGGGGTCCGGCACTGAAGCTTTCTTT.

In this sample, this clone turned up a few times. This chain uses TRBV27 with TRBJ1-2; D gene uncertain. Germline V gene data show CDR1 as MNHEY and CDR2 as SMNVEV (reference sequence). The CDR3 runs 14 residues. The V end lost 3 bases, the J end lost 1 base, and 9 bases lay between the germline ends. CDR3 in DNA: TGTGCCAGCAGTTTGCGGGAAAGTAACTATGGCTACACCTTC. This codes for CASSLRESNYGYTF.

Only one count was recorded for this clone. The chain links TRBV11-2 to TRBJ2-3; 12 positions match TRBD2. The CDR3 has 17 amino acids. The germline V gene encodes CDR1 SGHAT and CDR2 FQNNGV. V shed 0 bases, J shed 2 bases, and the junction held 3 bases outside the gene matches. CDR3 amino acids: CASSLDLAGGFTDTQYF. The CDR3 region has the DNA TGTGCCAGCAGCTTAGACCTAGCGGGAGGGTTCACAGATACGCAGTATTTT.

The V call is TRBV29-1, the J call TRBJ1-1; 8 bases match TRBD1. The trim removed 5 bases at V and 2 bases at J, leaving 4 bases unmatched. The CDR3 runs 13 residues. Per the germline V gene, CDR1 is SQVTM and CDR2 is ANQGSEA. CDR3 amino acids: CSVLGQGNTEAFF. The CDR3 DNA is TGCAGCGTTCTTGGACAGGGAAACACTGAAGCTTTCTTT.